This passage covers 17 T cell receptor beta chains from one sample sequenced in a study of cytomegalovirus exposure and HLA in healthy donors (dated by TCRdb to 2015 to 2018). The library was produced with the immunoSEQ multiplex PCR assay. A mixture of 60 forward primers for TCR Vbeta segments and 13 reverse primers for TCR Jbeta segments was used in the multiplex PCR. TCRdb limited this immuneACCESS table to in-frame rearrangements with V and J called. A share of clones is missing; checked studies link under half to unresolved V genes, and the rest is unexplained. The sample has under 200,000 clones on record, over 70% of them singletons. 1.4% of the sample rests with the top ten. The sequenced material came from PBMCs. These receptors were collected from a woman aged 25 to 45 in good health and CMV-seronegative.

This sequence joins TRBV10-3 and TRBJ1-4; 10 bases agree with TRBD1. This CDR3 spans 16 amino acids. From germline, CDR1 is ENHRY and CDR2 SYGVKD. Trimming at V came to 8 bases and at J to 7 bases, leaving 13 bases not matched to a gene. CDR3 sequence reads: CAIRLRGQGLSEKLFF. The CDR3 region has the DNA TGTGCCATCCGACTTCGGGGACAGGGGTTGAGTGAAAAACTGTTTTTT.

This chain connects TRBV5-1 to TRBJ2-3; TRBD1 matches at 8 bases. The J segment lost 7 bases and the V segment lost 0 bases, leaving 7 bases of the junction unmatched. Per germline, CDR1 SGHRS and CDR2 YFSETQ. CDR3 length equals 15 residues. The CDR3 DNA reads TGCGCCAGCAGCTTGGGCAGGGGGCCTCCAAATACGCAGTATTTT. Its protein is CASSLGRGPPNTQYF.

Note on this clone: Other DNA sequences of this sample code for an identical CDR3. The rearrangement uses TRBV10-3 and TRBJ1-5; 9 nucleotides agree with TRBD1. J was trimmed by 7 bases and V by 0 bases; bases with no gene match: 7. This CDR3 is built from 16 residues. Per germline, CDR1 ENHRY and CDR2 SYGVKD. The CDR3, as DNA: TGTGCCATCAGTGAGTCTGGACAGGGGAGTGAACAGCCCCAGCATTTT. Encoded protein: CAISESGQGSEQPQHF.

The chain joins TRBV6-5 to TRBJ1-2; 9 bases are shared with TRBD1. The V segment lost 7 bases and the J segment 3 bases; nucleotides outside the gene matches: 6. Germline V lookup: CDR1 MNHEY, CDR2 SVGAGI. This CDR3 is 14 amino acids long. CDR3 sequence reads: CASNPGQGYYGYTF. CDR3 bases: TGTGCCAGCAACCCGGGACAGGGATACTATGGCTACACCTTC.

The chain carries TRBV9 and TRBJ2-3, with 7 positions matching TRBD1. This CDR3 is 12 amino acids long. V gave up 3 bases and J gave up 8 bases; unmatched junction bases: 3. Germline-derived CDR1 and CDR2 are SGDLS and YYNGEE. Here the CDR3 reads CASSASGGTQYF. CDR3 DNA: TGTGCCAGCAGCGCCTCAGGGGGTACGCAGTATTTT. Supplemented by reference TRBV9 and TRBJ2-3, the full variable domain reads DSGVTQTPKHLITATGQRVTLRCSPRSGDLSVYWYQQSLDQGLQFLIQYYNGEERAKGNILERFSAQQFPDLHSELNLSSLELGDSALYFCASSASGGTQYFGPGTRLTVL.

The J gene is TRBJ2-5, the V gene TRBV7-9, with D possibly being TRBD2 (5 bases). The CDR3 has 14 residues. The germline gives CDR1 SEHNR, CDR2 FQNEAQ (reference sequence). The germline V and J ends were trimmed by 1 base and 3 bases, with 9 bases remaining between them. CDR3 amino acids: CASSLVVAKETQYF. The DNA of the CDR3 is TGTGCCAGCAGCTTAGTTGTAGCGAAAGAGACCCAGTACTTC.

The gene calls are TRBV10-1 and TRBJ1-5, with D possibly matching TRBD1 (6 bases). Trimming pared 5 bases from V and 0 bases from J, leaving 17 bases between. The CDR3 length is 17 residues. The germline CDR1 and CDR2 sequences are WNHNN and SYGVQD (reference sequence). The CDR3 DNA is TGCGCCAGCAGTCCCCGTTGGGCAGGGGATAGCAATCAGCCCCAGCATTTT. This codes for CASSPRWAGDSNQPQHF.

This clone came up a few times. This rearrangement joins TRBV6-5 to TRBJ2-5; 8 nucleotides align to TRBD1. Germline V lookup: CDR1 MNHEY, CDR2 SVGAGI. CDR3 length equals 15 residues. V lost 4 bases to trimming and J lost 5 bases; unmatched junction nucleotides: 9. This CDR3 reads CASSSPAGGYETQYF. Written as DNA, the CDR3 is TGTGCCAGCAGTTCTCCGGCAGGGGGCTACGAGACCCAGTACTTC.

This chain uses TRBV10-3 with TRBJ1-3; D might be TRBD1 (6 bases). Germline CDR1 and CDR2: ENHRY and SYGVKD. The CDR3 covers 15 residues. Trimming took 3 bases from V and 0 from J, leaving 9 bases between them. The DNA for the CDR3 is TGTGCCATCAGTGACAGGGGCATCTCTGGAAACACCATATATTTT. Amino acid sequence: CAISDRGISGNTIYF.

CDR3 coding DNA: TGTGCCAGCAGCACGGCCGGCGAGGCGGAGGAAAAACTGTTTTTT. Its protein product is CASSTAGEAEEKLFF. The chain is built from TRBV5-6 and TRBJ1-4; D is unclear. The CDR3 contains 15 residues. The germline V gene encodes CDR1 SGHDT and CDR2 YYEEEE. Trimming took 4 bases from V and 8 from J, leaving 18 bases between them.

The genes are TRBV5-1 and TRBJ2-3, with 10 positions matching TRBD2. CDR1 and CDR2 from the germline V gene are SGHRS and YFSETQ. Trimming removed 1 base from V and 1 base from J; junction bases left unmatched: 9. The CDR3 length is 18 residues. The CDR3 reads CASSLRVLSGGGTDTQYF. CDR3 in DNA: TGCGCCAGCAGCTTGCGAGTGTTGAGCGGGGGGGGCACAGATACGCAGTATTTT.

The CDR3 protein is CASSRRLAGGPGVTDTQYF. Written as DNA, the CDR3 is TGTGCCAGCAGCCGCAGACTAGCGGGGGGGCCGGGTGTCACAGATACGCAGTATTTT. The V call is TRBV4-2, the J call TRBJ2-3, with 14 bases lining up with TRBD2. The junction had 11 bases not matched to a gene; V was cut back by 4 bases and J by 2 bases. Germline-derived CDR1 and CDR2 are LGHNA and YNFKEQ. This CDR3 has 19 amino acids.

The J gene is TRBJ2-7, the V gene TRBV18; D is unclear. V was cut by 6 bases and J by 1 base, with 10 bases left in between. The CDR3 runs 13 residues. Germline CDR1 is KGHSH and CDR2 is LQKENI. The CDR3: CASSGSLSYEQYF. DNA of the CDR3: TGTGCCAGCTCTGGCAGTCTTTCCTACGAGCAGTACTTC.

CDR3 DNA: TGTGCCAGCAGCTTAGGTACAGGTAGCTCCTACGAGCAGTACTTC. Residues: CASSLGTGSSYEQYF. The chain is built from TRBV7-8 and TRBJ2-5, with D possibly being TRBD1 (5 bases). The end of the DNA is better explained by TRBJ2-7, so the J call may be wrong. The CDR3 loop spans 15 amino acids. The germline gives CDR1 SGHVS, CDR2 FQNEAQ.

The chain carries TRBV6-5 and TRBJ2-7; 7 bases align to TRBD2. The CDR3 is made up of 13 amino acids. Losses at the gene ends were 4 bases for V and 7 bases for J; bases not matched to a gene: 7. Germline values: CDR1 MNHEY, CDR2 SVGAGI. The CDR3 coding sequence is TGTGCCAGCAGTTCCCGGGGTAGCGGGGAGCAGTACTTC. Encoded protein: CASSSRGSGEQYF.

This chain uses TRBV6-5 with TRBJ2-5, with TRBD2 matching 8 bases. CDR3 length: 14 residues. V gave up 7 bases and J gave up 5 bases; unmatched junction bases: 9. The germline gives CDR1 MNHEY, CDR2 SVGAGI. The CDR3 region is CASTPGLASETQYF. The CDR3 DNA reads as TGTGCCAGCACTCCTGGACTAGCAAGTGAGACCCAGTACTTC.

V gene TRBV7-8 combines with J gene TRBJ2-1; 10 bases align to TRBD1. With V trimmed by 2 bases and J by 7 bases, 8 bases remained unmatched. Germline values: CDR1 SGHVS, CDR2 FQNEAQ. The CDR3 is 16 amino acids. The CDR3 spells CASSLTGGTGVNEQFF. The CDR3 nucleotides read TGTGCCAGCAGCTTAACGGGGGGGACAGGGGTTAATGAGCAGTTCTTC.